What follows are 28 T cell receptor beta chains derived from one specimen sequenced in a study of T cells in Graves' hyperthyroidism and ophthalmopathy. Amplified TCR beta CDR3 regions came from RNA transcripts. HTBI primers were used for first-round RT-PCR of the TCR CDR3. TCRdb processed the multiplex PCR reads anew with MiXCR; each CDR3 protein has one entry. The table lists fewer than 600,000 distinct CDR3 sequences, 14% of them singletons. The specimen was blood. These receptors were taken from a woman between 35 and 50 years old with Graves' hyperthyroidism.

This clonotype was counted at least ten times. The chain is built from TRBV2 and TRBJ2-7; a weak D match, TRBD1 (5 bases). Germline loops: CDR1 SNHLY, CDR2 FYNNEI. The V end was cut by 7 bases, the J end by 6 bases, with 13 bases between. The CDR3 is made up of 12 amino acids. The DNA for the CDR3 is TGTGCCAGCACCCCAGGGCCCAGCGAGCAGTACTTC. Translating gives CASTPGPSEQYF. Combining the CDR3 with reference TRBV2 and TRBJ2-7 gives the whole variable domain EPEVTQTPSHQVTQMGQEVILRCVPISNHLYFYWYRQILGQKVEFLVSFYNNEISEKSEIFDDQFSVERPDGSNFTLKIRSTKLEDSAMYFCASTPGPSEQYFGPGTRLTVT.

Ten or more counts support this clonotype. The chain uses TRBV20-1 and TRBJ1-5; 7 positions agree with TRBD1. Unmatched junction bases numbered 15, after V lost 2 bases and J lost 2 bases. CDR1 DFQATT and CDR2 SNEGSKA come from the germline V gene (reference sequence). The CDR3 sequence is 18 residues long. CDR3 bases: TGCAGTGCTAGACCCGGACCGGATAACAGGGGAGGCAATCAGCCCCAGCATTTT. Translated, it gives CSARPGPDNRGGNQPQHF.

V and J are TRBV28 and TRBJ2-7; D is tentatively TRBD1 or TRBD2 (5 bases each). Germline V gene sequence: CDR1 MDHEN, CDR2 SYDVKM. The CDR3 loop spans 15 amino acids. Trimming removed 4 bases from V and 7 bases from J, with 20 bases in between. The CDR3: CASSSRDDGRGEQYF. The CDR3 DNA follows: TGTGCCAGCAGTTCACGGGACGACGGAAGGGGTGAGCAGTACTTC. Full variable domain (missing parts from reference TRBV28 and TRBJ2-7): DVKVTQSSRYLVKRTGEKVFLECVQDMDHENMFWYRQDPGLGLRLIYFSYDVKMKEKGDIPEGYSVSREKKERFSLILESASTNQTSMYLCASSSRDDGRGEQYFGPGTRLTVT.

The chain couples TRBV12-3 or TRBV12-4 to TRBJ2-2; no clear D gene. With 8 bases removed from V and 3 bases from J, the gap between germline ends came to 10 bases. The CDR3 loop spans 13 amino acids. DNA of the CDR3: TGTGCCAGCGCGGATTCAGACACCGGGGAGCTGTTTTTT. It encodes CASADSDTGELFF.

This clonotype was counted many times. The gene calls are TRBV28 and TRBJ2-3; D is undetermined. Trimming shortened V by 6 bases and J by 0 bases, and 13 bases separated the two germline ends. The CDR3 runs 15 residues. The germline V gene encodes CDR1 MDHEN and CDR2 SYDVKM. The CDR3 protein is CASRPRQASTDTQYF. The CDR3 bases are TGTGCCAGCAGACCTCGACAAGCTAGCACAGATACGCAGTATTTT.

This clonotype was counted at least ten times. V is TRBV30 and J is TRBJ2-7, with 10 nucleotides matching TRBD2. Per germline, CDR1 GTSNPN and CDR2 SVGIG (reference sequence). The V segment lost 2 bases and the J segment 4 bases; nucleotides outside the gene matches: 2. The CDR3 totals 13 residues. The CDR3 region has the DNA TGTGCCTGGAGTAGCGGGAGGGGGTACGAGCAGTACTTC. It yields the protein CAWSSGRGYEQYF.

In its sample, this clonotype was seen a few times. The chain combines TRBV10-2 with TRBJ2-1; 7 bases are a match to TRBD1. The ends lost 6 bases at V and 9 bases at J; junction bases unmatched: 14. The CDR3 covers 15 residues. Germline V CDR1 and CDR2: WSHSY, SAAADI. CDR3 amino acids: CASRPEGARLGEQFF. CDR3 DNA: TGCGCCAGCAGGCCCGAGGGGGCGCGTCTAGGTGAGCAGTTCTTC.

The CDR3, as DNA: TGTGCCAGCAGCATGCGCCGGACAGGGGGCACTGAAGCTTTCTTT. Residues: CASSMRRTGGTEAFF. This chain uses TRBV5-4 with TRBJ1-1; 10 positions match TRBD1. The CDR3 consists of 15 residues. Germline V gene sequence: CDR1 SGHNT, CDR2 YYREEE (reference sequence). Trimming took 4 bases from V and 4 from J; bases not matched to a gene: 7.

The chain carries TRBV15 and TRBJ2-7; possibly TRBD1 for D (5 bases). The CDR3 has 15 amino acids. Germline V gene sequence: CDR1 LNHNV, CDR2 YYDKDF (reference sequence). Trimming removed 5 bases from V and 0 bases from J, with 14 bases in between. The CDR3 protein is CATSVRAYPSYEQYF. For the CDR3, the DNA is TGTGCCACCAGCGTCAGGGCCTACCCCTCCTACGAGCAGTACTTC.

The chain links TRBV12-3 or TRBV12-4 to TRBJ2-2; D may be TRBD1 (6 bases). V gave up 3 bases and J gave up 2 bases, with 10 bases separating them. The length of the CDR3 is 15 residues. The DNA of the CDR3 is TGTGCCAGCAGTTTTCCGGACAGAAACACCGGGGAGCTGTTTTTT. Residues: CASSFPDRNTGELFF.

The chain employs TRBV29-1 and TRBJ1-4; weak D call: TRBD1 (5 bases). There are 14 residues in the CDR3. The V and J ends lost 0 bases and 5 bases respectively, with 10 bases between them. Germline CDR1 reads SQVTM; CDR2 reads ANQGSEA. The CDR3 region has the DNA TGCAGCGTTGAAGAGGGGGTCGGAAATGAAAAACTGTTTTTT. Translation: CSVEEGVGNEKLFF.

This clonotype came up many times. This chain joins TRBV28 and TRBJ2-1; 7 bases agree with TRBD2. After removal of 3 bases from V and 6 bases from J, the junction contained 8 bases not matched to a gene. The CDR3 runs to 15 residues. Germline values: CDR1 MDHEN, CDR2 SYDVKM. CDR3: CASSFRTSTLNEQFF. The CDR3 region has the DNA TGTGCCAGCAGTTTCAGGACTAGTACACTCAATGAGCAGTTCTTC. Filled out from reference TRBV28 and TRBJ2-1, the complete variable domain reads DVKVTQSSRYLVKRTGEKVFLECVQDMDHENMFWYRQDPGLGLRLIYFSYDVKMKEKGDIPEGYSVSREKKERFSLILESASTNQTSMYLCASSFRTSTLNEQFFGPGTRLTVL.

This clonotype was observed a few times. V is TRBV12-5 and J is TRBJ2-1; D not resolved. This CDR3 has 13 residues. Germline V CDR1 and CDR2: LGHNT, FRNRAP. V was pared by 4 bases and J by 6 bases, with 10 bases between. The CDR3 spells CASGSPGPNEQFF. The CDR3 DNA is TGTGCTAGTGGTTCCCCTGGACCCAATGAGCAGTTCTTC.

Many counts were recorded for this clonotype. V gene TRBV20-1 combines with J gene TRBJ1-1; no reliable D call. The CDR3 is made up of 14 amino acids. The V and J ends lost 2 bases and 1 base respectively, with 11 bases between them. Germline V gives CDR1 DFQATT, CDR2 SNEGSKA (reference sequence). In nucleotides, the CDR3 is TGCAGTGCTAGATCGGCGGGCCCGAACACTGAAGCTTTCTTT. It codes for CSARSAGPNTEAFF.

This clonotype has more than one count but fewer than ten. A junction boundary mismatches the germline segment, possibly from a read error. This chain uses TRBV5-1 with TRBJ1-1; tentative D call: TRBD1 (6 bases). CDR1 is SGHRS and CDR2 is YFSETQ in the germline V gene. CDR3 length: 13 residues. CDR3 region: CASGLARDMDAFF. The CDR3 nucleotides are TGCGCCAGCGGCTTGGCCAGGGACATGGATGCTTTCTTT. The full variable domain, its missing parts supplied by reference TRBV5-1 and TRBJ1-1, is KAGVTQTPRYLIKTRGQQVTLSCSPISGHRSVSWYQQTPGQGLQFLFEYFSETQRNKGNFPGRFSGRQFSNSRSEMNVSTLELGDSALYLCASGLARDMDAFFGQGTRLTVV.

Many counts were recorded for this clonotype. This rearrangement joins TRBV7-8 to TRBJ2-3, with D possibly being TRBD2 (6 bases). CDR1 SGHVS and CDR2 FQNEAQ come from the germline V gene. Deletions cut 5 bases from V and 4 bases from J, with 13 bases between. This CDR3 region has 14 residues. CDR3 DNA: TGTGCCAGCAGCCCGGGGACTGGACCAGATACGCAGTATTTT. It codes for CASSPGTGPDTQYF. Based on the CDR3 plus reference TRBV7-8 and TRBJ2-3, the full variable domain is GAGVSQSPRYKVAKRGQDVALRCDPISGHVSLFWYQQALGQGPEFLTYFQNEAQLDKSGLPSDRFFAERPEGSVSTLKIQRTQQEDSAVYLCASSPGTGPDTQYFGPGTRLTVL.

J is TRBJ1-6 and V is TRBV20-1; tentative D call: TRBD1 (5 bases). Trimming removed 0 bases at V and 7 bases at J, with 13 bases between. The germline CDR1 and CDR2 sequences are DFQATT and SNEGSKA (reference sequence). The CDR3 loop spans 15 amino acids. Written as DNA, the CDR3 is TGCAGTGCTAGAGATTCGCAGGGAGGGAATTCACCCCTCCACTTT. Amino acid sequence: CSARDSQGGNSPLHF.

This clonotype has just a few counts. The chain's CDR3 is CASSPLRTGSGNTIYF. CDR3 coding DNA: TGTGCCAGCAGTCCTCTCCGGACGGGCTCTGGAAACACCATATATTTT. V gene TRBV28 combines with J gene TRBJ1-3; unclear D gene. This CDR3 is 16 amino acids long. Per germline, CDR1 MDHEN and CDR2 SYDVKM. The ends were cut back, 5 bases at V and 0 bases at J, with 14 bases in the middle.

The rearrangement joins TRBV11-3 to TRBJ1-3, with D maybe TRBD1 (6 bases). Trimming took off 4 bases at V and 16 bases at J, with 23 bases between the two ends. The CDR3 length is 14 residues. CDR1 is SGHNT, CDR2 YENEEA, per germline. In DNA, the CDR3 is TGTGCCAGCAGCTCTGGGACTAGCGGGACACCACAGTATTTT. It translates to CASSSGTSGTPQYF.

V and J are TRBV24-1 and TRBJ2-1; D unclear. Germline assignment: CDR1 KGHDR and CDR2 SFDVKD. Trimming cost V 1 base and J 0 bases, with 9 bases left between them. There are 16 residues in the CDR3. The CDR3 bases are TGTGCCACCAGTGATTTATTCGATAGCTCCTACAATGAGCAGTTCTTC. Translated, it gives CATSDLFDSSYNEQFF.

This clonotype showed up just a few times. The chain carries TRBV5-4 and TRBJ2-7; maybe TRBD1 (6 bases). CDR1 SGHNT and CDR2 YYREEE come from the germline V gene (reference sequence). Trimming removed 0 bases from V and 6 bases from J, with 16 bases in between. The CDR3 length is 15 residues. CDR3: CASSLEGDTTIEQYF. CDR3 DNA: TGTGCCAGCAGCTTGGAGGGGGACACAACCATCGAGCAGTACTTC.

This clonotype was detected ten times or more. The CDR3 bases are TGTGCCAGCAGTTTTGCGGGGGCGAGCTATGGCTACACCTTC. Its protein product is CASSFAGASYGYTF. The rearrangement links TRBV28 to TRBJ1-2, with D perhaps matching TRBD1 (6 bases). Per the germline V gene, CDR1 is MDHEN and CDR2 is SYDVKM. This CDR3 region has 14 residues. Deletions cut 3 bases from V and 4 bases from J, with 12 bases between.

The genes are TRBV27 and TRBJ1-6; D is perhaps TRBD1 (6 bases). The CDR3 sequence is 19 residues long. Between the trimmed V and J ends, which lost 2 bases and 8 bases, there was a span of 25 bases. The germline CDR1 and CDR2 sequences are MNHEY and SMNVEV (reference sequence). The CDR3 sequence: CASSLTAGGTPGAYSPLHF. The CDR3 region has the DNA TGTGCCAGCAGTTTAACCGCAGGCGGGACACCCGGGGCCTATTCACCCCTCCACTTT.

This clonotype was observed at least ten times. CDR3 sequence reads: CATSDGTGQGRGPQHF. DNA for the CDR3: TGTGCCACCAGTGATGGGACGGGACAGGGGAGAGGACCCCAGCATTTT. The chain is built from TRBV24-1 and TRBJ1-5, with 10 bases aligning to TRBD1. Germline CDR1 reads KGHDR; CDR2 reads SFDVKD. V was pared by 3 bases and J by 10 bases, with 11 bases of the junction left unmatched. The CDR3 has 16 amino acids.

The sample holds one count of this clonotype. This CDR3 reads CASSDGQGGSPLHF. CDR3 bases: TGTGCCAGTAGTGACGGACAGGGGGGGTCACCCCTCCACTTT. V usage is TRBV19 and J usage is TRBJ1-6, with 10 nucleotides matching TRBD1. Trimming cost V 5 bases and J 10 bases; bases outside gene matches: 5. The CDR3 is 14 residues long. The germline V gene has CDR1 LNHDA and CDR2 SQIVND (reference sequence).

There are many counts of this clonotype. The chain recombines TRBV13 with TRBJ1-1; no definite D call. Germline V gene data show CDR1 as PRHDT and CDR2 as FYEKMQ (reference sequence). V gave up 5 bases and J gave up 0 bases, with 10 bases separating them. The CDR3 length is 14 residues. The CDR3 loop is CASSPRSLNTEAFF. CDR3 in DNA: TGTGCCAGCAGCCCACGGAGTTTGAACACTGAAGCTTTCTTT.

This rearrangement joins TRBV5-6 to TRBJ1-1; 11 bases match TRBD1. Germline loops: CDR1 SGHDT, CDR2 YYEEEE. The ends lost 4 bases at V and 3 bases at J; junction bases unmatched: 8. This CDR3 spans 16 amino acids. The CDR3 DNA sequence: TGTGCCAGCAGCCCTTCCTGGACAGGGGGCGACACTGAAGCTTTCTTT. It codes for CASSPSWTGGDTEAFF.

This clonotype was found many times. The chain uses TRBV5-1 and TRBJ2-1, with a weak D call TRBD2 (6 bases). Trimming took off 1 base at V and 3 bases at J, with 11 bases between the two ends. Germline V gene data show CDR1 as SGHRS and CDR2 as YFSETQ. The CDR3 sequence is 15 residues long. The CDR3 DNA reads as TGCGCCAGCAGCTTGAAGGAGGGAGTCTACAATGAGCAGTTCTTC. Translating it yields CASSLKEGVYNEQFF.